This paragraph reports one T cell receptor beta chain. Profiled with immunoSEQ multiplex PCR; TCRdb holds only in-frame clones, not every one. The table records 90,000 to 95,000 clones, 83% of them present only once. Trimming pared 6 bases from V and 2 bases from J, leaving 14 bases between. CDR3 length: 15 residues. Germline CDR1 is SNHLY and CDR2 is FYNNEI. The entry originates in a study of radiotherapy plus CTLA-4 blockade in lung cancer. About the study: Disease control was achieved by 31% of patients, and objective responses by about 19%.

The chain couples TRBV2 to TRBJ1-5; the D is unclear. The receptor comes from a human donor with non-small cell lung cancer who had stable disease on radiotherapy plus ipilimumab. Specimen: peripheral blood, collected from a patient treated with radiotherapy plus ipilimumab. CDR3 in DNA: TGTGCCAGCAGGGAGAGGGATATGGGCAATCAGCCCCAGCATTTT. Translated: CASRERDMGNQPQHF.